A single sample is the source of the 24 T cell receptor beta chains below, sequenced in a study of control samples from healthy donors and cancer patients. The protocol was immunoSEQ multiplex PCR, while the TCRdb copy is restricted to in-frame clones and leaves out a portion. The repertoire holds over 200,000 clones, around 79% seen once, with about an eighth in the top ten. Sequenced: PBMCs. These TCRs come from a woman aged 55-70 years with lung cancer.

This clone occurred a few times. The chain is built from TRBV6-1 and TRBJ2-3, with 7 bases matching TRBD1. The CDR3 runs to 15 residues. Germline loops: CDR1 MNHNS, CDR2 SASEGT. The V gene end was trimmed by 2 bases and the J gene end by 2 bases; junction bases not matched to a gene: 4. The CDR3 nucleotides are TGTGCCAGCAGTGAAAGTCAGGGGGTCACAGATACGCAGTATTTT. Its translation: CASSESQGVTDTQYF.

As regards this clone: One junction end disagrees with the germline gene, perhaps due to a read error. The V gene is TRBV7-9, the J gene TRBJ2-1; 11 nucleotides align to TRBD2. This CDR3 has 14 amino acids. Germline loops: CDR1 SEHNR, CDR2 FQNEAQ (reference sequence). The CDR3 nucleotides read TGTGCCAGCAGCCTAGCCGGGACTAGCGGAAGAGAGTTCTTC. Protein product: CASSLAGTSGREFF.

The chain combines TRBV2 with TRBJ1-2; D is uncertain. CDR3 size: 14 residues. The V gene's germline CDR1 is SNHLY and CDR2 FYNNEI. With 4 bases removed from V and 2 bases from J, the gap between germline ends came to 11 bases. The CDR3 DNA is TGTGCCAGCAGTGCGGATCGGGTCAACTATGGCTACACCTTC. Protein: CASSADRVNYGYTF.

The chain has TRBV10-1 and TRBJ2-1; possibly TRBD2 for D (5 bases). The germline V gene has CDR1 WNHNN and CDR2 SYGVQD (reference sequence). This CDR3 contains 16 residues. Trimming pared 2 bases from V and 0 bases from J, leaving 11 bases between. CDR3 DNA: TGCGCCAGCAGTGAGAGGAGGAGGAGCTCCTACAATGAGCAGTTCTTC. It is translated as CASSERRRSSYNEQFF.

The V gene is TRBV6-5, the J gene TRBJ2-5, with 8 bases identical to TRBD2. The CDR3 spans 11 residues. Per germline, CDR1 MNHEY and CDR2 SVGAGI. The CDR3 nucleotides read TGTATCACGTCGGGGGGGGAGACCCAGTACTTC. Amino acid sequence: CITSGGETQYF.

The chain uses TRBV10-3 and TRBJ2-2, with 7 bases lining up with TRBD2. Germline values: CDR1 ENHRY, CDR2 SYGVKD. This CDR3 has 15 residues. With V trimmed by 6 bases and J by 0 bases, 4 bases remained unmatched. CDR3 protein: CAISPSGPNTGELFF. The CDR3 bases are TGTGCCATCAGCCCTAGCGGACCGAACACCGGGGAGCTGTTTTTT.

The rearrangement links TRBV9 to TRBJ2-2, with 14 bases aligning to TRBD2. Germline V gene lookup returns CDR1 SGDLS and CDR2 YYNGEE. This CDR3 has 16 residues. Losses at the gene ends were 0 bases for V and 7 bases for J; bases not matched to a gene: 2. CDR3: CASSVVTSGRGGELFF. DNA of the CDR3: TGTGCCAGCAGCGTAGTGACTAGCGGGAGGGGCGGGGAGCTGTTTTTT.

The V and J genes are TRBV5-1 and TRBJ1-1; 8 nucleotides match TRBD1. Germline values: CDR1 SGHRS, CDR2 YFSETQ. Germline trimming cut 7 bases from V and 3 bases from J; bases unmatched to any gene: 5. The CDR3 has 13 amino acids. CDR3 residues: CASRLTGDTEAFF. As DNA, the CDR3 is TGCGCCAGCCGGTTGACAGGGGACACTGAAGCTTTCTTT. Full variable domain (remainder filled in from reference TRBV5-1 and TRBJ1-1): KAGVTQTPRYLIKTRGQQVTLSCSPISGHRSVSWYQQTPGQGLQFLFEYFSETQRNKGNFPGRFSGRQFSNSRSEMNVSTLELGDSALYLCASRLTGDTEAFFGQGTRLTVV.

The chain has TRBV9 and TRBJ2-3; the D gene could be TRBD1 or TRBD2 (5 bases each). This CDR3 has 15 residues. The V end was cut by 0 bases, the J end by 5 bases, with 13 bases between. Per germline, CDR1 SGDLS and CDR2 YYNGEE. CDR3 region: CASSVASGAGDTQYF. CDR3 bases: TGTGCCAGCAGCGTAGCGTCCGGGGCGGGAGATACGCAGTATTTT.

This chain connects TRBV5-1 to TRBJ1-1; D gene unclear. This CDR3 has 15 amino acids. Deletions cut 0 bases from V and 0 bases from J, with 9 bases between. Germline V gene lookup returns CDR1 SGHRS and CDR2 YFSETQ. Here the CDR3 reads CASSLEGQLNTEAFF. The CDR3, as DNA: TGCGCCAGCAGCTTGGAAGGGCAGCTGAACACTGAAGCTTTCTTT.

The chain employs TRBV9 and TRBJ2-5, with 9 bases aligning to TRBD2. The CDR3 runs 16 residues. The germline gives CDR1 SGDLS, CDR2 YYNGEE. The V and J ends lost 4 bases and 1 base, in that order; junction bases with no gene match: 8. The CDR3 nucleotides read TGTGCCAGCAGCAACACCAGGACTAGCGCCCAAGAGACCCAGTACTTC. Translation gives CASSNTRTSAQETQYF.

CDR3 protein: CASSPGRGYTEAFF. DNA of the CDR3: TGTGCCAGCAGCCCCGGACGGGGCTACACTGAAGCTTTCTTT. The rearrangement links TRBV3-1 (or the pseudogene TRBV3-2) to TRBJ1-1, with D maybe TRBD1 (5 bases). The CDR3 is 14 amino acids. Per germline, CDR1 LGHDT and CDR2 YNNKEL (reference sequence). V was clipped by 4 bases and J by 3 bases, with 12 bases between them.

This clone has more than one count but fewer than ten. The chain combines TRBV5-1 with TRBJ1-5, with a tentative D call TRBD1 (5 bases). In germline, CDR1 is SGHRS, CDR2 YFSETQ. V lost 4 bases and J 3 bases, leaving 11 bases between the germline ends. This CDR3 is 14 amino acids long. CDR3 in DNA: TGCGCCAGCAGCGCATCAGGGCCCAATCAGCCCCAGCATTTT. Encoded protein: CASSASGPNQPQHF.

The chain carries TRBV20-1 and TRBJ2-5; 11 bases line up with TRBD2. J gave up 1 base and V 3 bases, and 7 bases lay outside the gene matches. This CDR3 is built from 16 residues. Germline CDR1 reads DFQATT; CDR2 reads SNEGSKA (reference sequence). The CDR3 DNA reads TGCAGTGCTAGTACTAGCGGGAGAGTCGCCCAAGAGACCCAGTACTTC. This sequence encodes CSASTSGRVAQETQYF.

In DNA form, the CDR3 reads TGTGCCAGTAGCAACCCATGGGGGGTCGGTTCACCCCTCCACTTT. This codes for CASSNPWGVGSPLHF. The chain carries TRBV19 and TRBJ1-6; TRBD1 might be the D (5 bases). This CDR3 has 15 amino acids. Germline V gene sequence: CDR1 LNHDA, CDR2 SQIVND (reference sequence). Trimming pared 6 bases from V and 9 bases from J, leaving 18 bases between.

In its sample, this clone was seen a few times. The gene calls are TRBV7-2 and TRBJ2-3; D ambiguous. Germline CDR1 is SGHTA and CDR2 is FQGNSA. The CDR3 is made up of 12 amino acids. V was trimmed by 2 bases and J by 4 bases, leaving 4 bases between them. Here the CDR3 reads CASSLSADTQYF. CDR3 nucleotide sequence: TGTGCCAGCAGCTTATCGGCAGATACGCAGTATTTT.

The CDR3 DNA follows: TGTGCCAGCTCACCACCCCCCGGGACAGGGGGCCCCAGGGAGACCCAGTACTTC. It translates to CASSPPPGTGGPRETQYF. The V and J genes are TRBV18 and TRBJ2-5; 12 nucleotides match TRBD1. Germline assignment: CDR1 KGHSH and CDR2 LQKENI. Germline trimming cut 0 bases from V and 5 bases from J; bases unmatched to any gene: 10. The CDR3 length is 18 residues.

This rearrangement joins TRBV5-5 to TRBJ2-1; 11 positions match TRBD2. In germline, CDR1 is SGHKS, CDR2 YYEKEE (reference sequence). This CDR3 region has 16 residues. After removal of 3 bases from V and 4 bases from J, the junction contained 6 bases not matched to a gene. The CDR3 DNA is TGTGCCAGCAGCTCGCCCGGGACTAGCGGATACAATGAGCAGTTCTTC. It translates to CASSSPGTSGYNEQFF.

This clone was seen once. The chain is built from TRBV28 and TRBJ1-2, with D unresolved. The germline V and J ends were trimmed by 3 bases and 8 bases, with 10 bases remaining between them. Germline V gene data show CDR1 as MDHEN and CDR2 as SYDVKM. This CDR3 is 12 amino acids long. CDR3: CASSLSTKGYTF. CDR3 sequence (DNA): TGTGCCAGCAGTTTGTCCACGAAAGGCTACACCTTC.

A single count supports this clone. The V and J genes are TRBV9 and TRBJ1-2, with 7 positions matching TRBD1. Trimming cost V 4 bases and J 5 bases; bases outside gene matches: 8. The CDR3 loop spans 14 amino acids. Germline assignment: CDR1 SGDLS and CDR2 YYNGEE. CDR3 sequence: CASSPQGGAYGYTF. The CDR3 DNA sequence: TGTGCCAGCAGCCCGCAGGGGGGTGCGTATGGCTACACCTTC.

The chain carries TRBV12-3 or TRBV12-4 and TRBJ1-2; 8 bases align to TRBD1. CDR3 length: 12 amino acids. With 5 bases clipped from V and 8 bases from J, the junction kept 4 bases outside the gene matches. CDR3 DNA: TGTGCCAGCAGTCGGACAGGGCGGGGCTACACCTTC. This gives the protein CASSRTGRGYTF.

The rearrangement joins TRBV18 to TRBJ1-2; D perhaps matches TRBD1 (6 bases). The CDR3 is 14 residues long. The ends were cut back, 3 bases at V and 2 bases at J, with 10 bases in the middle. Germline assignment: CDR1 KGHSH and CDR2 LQKENI. CDR3 loop: CASSPLGQNYGYTF. The CDR3 nucleotides are TGTGCCAGCTCACCCCTAGGACAGAACTATGGCTACACCTTC.

The chain links TRBV11-2 to TRBJ2-7; 10 bases line up with TRBD2. V lost 5 bases and J lost 4; bases outside the gene matches: 5. This CDR3 comprises 14 residues. Germline assignment: CDR1 SGHAT and CDR2 FQNNGV. The CDR3 DNA reads TGTGCCAGCAGCCTTACTAGCGGGACATACGAGCAGTACTTC. Translation gives CASSLTSGTYEQYF.

There are a few counts of this clone. The genes are TRBV30 and TRBJ2-2; 7 bases align to TRBD1. After removal of 5 bases from V and 2 bases from J, the junction contained 5 bases not matched to a gene. The CDR3 contains 14 residues. The germline V gene encodes CDR1 GTSNPN and CDR2 SVGIG (reference sequence). The DNA for the CDR3 is TGTGCCTGGTGGGACAGACACAACACCGGGGAGCTGTTTTTT. It is translated as CAWWDRHNTGELFF.